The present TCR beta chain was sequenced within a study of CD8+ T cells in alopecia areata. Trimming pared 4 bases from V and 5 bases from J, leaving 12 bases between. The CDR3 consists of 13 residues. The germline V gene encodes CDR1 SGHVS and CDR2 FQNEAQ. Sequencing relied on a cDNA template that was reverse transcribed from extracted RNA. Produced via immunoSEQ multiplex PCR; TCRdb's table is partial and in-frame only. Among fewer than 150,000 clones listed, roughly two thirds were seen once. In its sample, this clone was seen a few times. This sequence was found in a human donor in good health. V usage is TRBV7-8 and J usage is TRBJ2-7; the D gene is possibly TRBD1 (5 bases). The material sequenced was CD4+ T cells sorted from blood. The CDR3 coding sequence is TGTGCCAGCAGCTGCGGACAATTACACGAGCAGTACTTC. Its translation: CASSCGQLHEQYF. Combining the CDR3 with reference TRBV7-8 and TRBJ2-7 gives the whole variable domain GAGVSQSPRYKVAKRGQDVALRCDPISGHVSLFWYQQALGQGPEFLTYFQNEAQLDKSGLPSDRFFAERPEGSVSTLKIQRTQQEDSAVYLCASSCGQLHEQYFGPGTRLTVT.